Following are 3 T cell receptor beta chains from one sample sequenced in a study of shared clonotypes between healthy human individuals. The assay was immunoSEQ multiplex PCR, and TCRdb's table has in-frame clones only and misses some. Of some 1.5 million clones in the sample, roughly 96% were seen once. Source material: naive CD4+ T cells sorted from blood. Stated subset: CD45RA+ positively selected. Receptors originate from a man between 25 and 39 years old in good health.

The chain carries TRBV2 and TRBJ2-6; D ambiguous. Germline V lookup: CDR1 SNHLY, CDR2 FYNNEI. V lost 4 bases, J lost 0 bases, and 4 bases lay in between. This CDR3 contains 14 residues. CDR3 DNA sequence: TGTGCCAGCAGTGGGCTCTCTGGGGCCAACGTCCTGACTTTC. It is translated as CASSGLSGANVLTF.

This clone showed up just once. The chain is built from TRBV5-1 and TRBJ2-7; 15 bases line up with TRBD2. The length of the CDR3 is 19 residues. Unmatched junction bases numbered 11, after V lost 3 bases and J lost 1 base. Germline assignment: CDR1 SGHRS and CDR2 YFSETQ. The CDR3 coding sequence is TGCGCCAGCAGCTATCGACCGGGACTAGCGGGAGGAAGGTCCTACGAGCAGTACTTC. It yields the protein CASSYRPGLAGGRSYEQYF.

With regard to this clone: This sample also contains other DNA sequences that code for the same CDR3. The gene calls are TRBV29-1 and TRBJ1-2, with 7 bases that match TRBD1. Germline V gene lookup returns CDR1 SQVTM and CDR2 ANQGSEA. This CDR3 spans 11 amino acids. The J segment lost 3 bases and the V segment lost 7 bases, leaving 2 bases of the junction unmatched. The CDR3 sequence: CSAGTDYGYTF. The CDR3 region has the DNA TGCAGCGCAGGGACAGACTATGGCTACACCTTC.